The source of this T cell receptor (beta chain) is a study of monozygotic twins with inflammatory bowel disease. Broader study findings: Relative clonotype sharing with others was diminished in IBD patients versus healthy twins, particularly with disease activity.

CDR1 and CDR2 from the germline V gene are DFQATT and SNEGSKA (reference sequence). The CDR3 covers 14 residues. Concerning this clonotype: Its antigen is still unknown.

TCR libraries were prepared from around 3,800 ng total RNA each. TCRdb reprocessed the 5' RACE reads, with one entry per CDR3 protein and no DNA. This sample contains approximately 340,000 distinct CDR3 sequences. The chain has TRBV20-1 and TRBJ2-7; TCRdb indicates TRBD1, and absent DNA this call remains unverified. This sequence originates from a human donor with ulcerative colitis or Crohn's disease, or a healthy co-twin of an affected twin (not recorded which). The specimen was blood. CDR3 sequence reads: CSASKGAERYQQYF.